The next 6 T cell receptor beta chains were all read from a single sample in a study of cytomegalovirus exposure and HLA in healthy donors. Libraries were prepared by immunoSEQ multiplex PCR; TCRdb keeps only in-frame clonotypes and omits some of them. The sample lists about 360,000 clones, 75% to 90% occurring once. Sequenced sample: PBMCs. The receptors originated from a woman aged 18-29 years in good health and CMV-seronegative.

The CDR3 DNA reads TGTGCCAGCAGAGCAGGGGAAAGTTTGACTCCTGTGCAGTTCTTC. Translating it yields CASRAGESLTPVQFF. This chain uses TRBV6-1 with TRBJ2-1, with TRBD1 as a possible D gene (6 bases). The CDR3 contains 15 residues. CDR1 and CDR2 from the germline V gene are MNHNS and SASEGT. Between the trimmed V and J ends, which lost 6 bases and 12 bases, there was a span of 24 bases.

The chain joins TRBV2 to TRBJ2-7; 11 bases line up with TRBD2. The V segment lost 5 bases and the J segment 7 bases; nucleotides outside the gene matches: 22. The CDR3 is made up of 19 amino acids. In germline, CDR1 is SNHLY, CDR2 FYNNEI. CDR3 sequence: CASSPRGTSGIREWAEQYF. The DNA for the CDR3 is TGTGCCAGCAGTCCTAGGGGGACTAGCGGTATACGGGAGTGGGCAGAGCAGTACTTC.

This clone appeared once. For the CDR3, the DNA is TGTGCCAGCAGCCCCAGTATTAGCGGGATTCGGGGCTGGGATACGCAGTATTTT. This gives the protein CASSPSISGIRGWDTQYF. The chain couples TRBV4-2 to TRBJ2-3, with 8 positions matching TRBD2. V shed 4 bases and J 6 bases; nucleotides not matched to a gene: 18. The V gene's germline CDR1 is LGHNA and CDR2 YNFKEQ. This CDR3 is 18 amino acids long.

This rearrangement joins TRBV11-2 to TRBJ1-6; D is undetermined. This CDR3 contains 14 residues. V shed 5 bases and J shed 10 bases, with 15 bases lying between them. Germline V CDR1 and CDR2: SGHAT, FQNNGV. The CDR3 region is CASSPTPEFSPLHF. For the CDR3, the DNA is TGTGCCAGCAGCCCAACGCCCGAGTTCTCACCCCTCCACTTT.

The V gene is TRBV6-1, the J gene TRBJ2-7; TRBD2 is a possible D gene (6 bases). V was trimmed by 7 bases and J by 2 bases, leaving 12 bases between them. Germline assignment: CDR1 MNHNS and CDR2 SASEGT. The CDR3 totals 13 residues. CDR3 amino acids: CASNLAPTYEQYF. In nucleotides, the CDR3 is TGTGCCAGCAACCTAGCGCCGACCTACGAGCAGTACTTC.

The chain uses TRBV6-5 and TRBJ2-7, with TRBD1 matching 7 bases. The J segment lost 6 bases and the V segment lost 6 bases, leaving 8 bases of the junction unmatched. CDR1 is MNHEY, CDR2 SVGAGI, per germline. The CDR3 is 13 amino acids. CDR3: CASRSVRGPEQYF. The CDR3, as DNA: TGTGCCAGCAGGTCGGTAAGGGGGCCCGAGCAGTACTTC.